The 5 T cell receptor beta chains reported below all come from one sample, sequenced in a study of technical replicates of blood from several donors. Some clones are missing from TCRdb's copy, which holds only in-frame ones; the method was immunoSEQ multiplex PCR. The sample consists of tens of thousands of clones, about nine tenths of them appearing once. The specimen sequenced was PBMCs. These receptors were collected from a human donor in good health. Some clones in this sample may be carry-over from other donors' samples.

This clone turned up a few times. The V call is TRBV27, the J call TRBJ2-3, with 7 bases fitting TRBD2. Trimming took 6 bases from V and 1 from J; bases not matched to a gene: 7. The length of the CDR3 is 15 residues. Germline CDR1 is MNHEY and CDR2 is SMNVEV (reference sequence). The CDR3 DNA follows: TGTGCCAGCAGCCCCCCGGCGGGAGGCACAGATACGCAGTATTTT. Translation gives CASSPPAGGTDTQYF.

As concerns this clone: In the same sample, other DNA sequences code for this CDR3. CDR3 sequence reads: CASSYRDRASYEQYF. The CDR3 region has the DNA TGTGCCAGCAGTTACCGGGACAGGGCATCCTACGAGCAGTACTTC. V gene TRBV6-5 combines with J gene TRBJ2-7; 9 bases are a match to TRBD1. CDR1 MNHEY and CDR2 SVGAGI come from the germline V gene. The trim removed 2 bases at V and 1 base at J, leaving 3 bases unmatched. CDR3 length equals 15 residues.

This sequence joins TRBV7-3 and TRBJ2-1, with TRBD2 matching 10 bases. Trimming cost V 1 base and J 12 bases; bases outside gene matches: 6. Germline CDR1 and CDR2: SGHTA and FQGTGA. CDR3 length equals 14 residues. CDR3 DNA: TGTGCCAGCAGCTTAAGCCTAGCGGGAGATGCGCAGTTCTTC. Translation: CASSLSLAGDAQFF.

The V and J genes are TRBV18 and TRBJ2-5, with D perhaps matching TRBD1 (6 bases). The CDR3 runs to 16 residues. V was clipped by 3 bases and J by 3 bases, with 17 bases between them. In germline, CDR1 is KGHSH, CDR2 LQKENI. CDR3 bases: TGTGCCAGCTCACCCTCCGCGTCCGGGACAAAAGAGACCCAGTACTTC. Translation: CASSPSASGTKETQYF. Looking up the rest from reference TRBV18 and TRBJ2-5 gives the full variable domain: NAGVMQNPRHLVRRRGQEARLRCSPMKGHSHVYWYRQLPEEGLKFMVYLQKENIIDESGMPKERFSAEFPKEGPSILRIQQVVRGDSAAYFCASSPSASGTKETQYFGPGTRLLVL.

This chain links TRBV4-1 with TRBJ2-7; possible D gene TRBD2, 6 bases. Trimming took off 4 bases at V and 0 bases at J, with 13 bases between the two ends. This CDR3 region has 15 residues. Germline CDR1 MGHRA, CDR2 YSYEKL. CDR3 bases: TGCGCCAGCAGCCCCTTGATGGGGGGCTCCTACGAGCAGTACTTC. It codes for CASSPLMGGSYEQYF.